This TCR beta chain was recorded in a study of cytomegalovirus exposure and HLA in healthy donors. Germline CDR1 is SGHDT and CDR2 is YYEEEE. J lost 6 bases, V lost 7 bases, and 12 bases had no gene match. This CDR3 has 16 amino acids. The PCR employed 60 Vbeta primers together with 13 Jbeta primers. Method: immunoSEQ multiplex PCR; TCRdb's copy keeps in-frame clones and lacks some. The table lists about 110,000 clones, roughly 79% of them singletons. About this clone itself: Its cognate antigen is unknown.

The donors comprised healthy bone marrow donors. Study results and caveats: There were a few CMV-associated chains whose specificity for CMV antigens was confirmed in vitro. Most sequenced TCRs were rare (though some public TCRs occurred in many donors). Later analysis reportedly placed an Asian-associated ancestry cluster below the roughly 680-donor mean in N-insertions.

The TCR originated in a woman aged 25 to 39 in good health and CMV-seronegative. This chain uses TRBV5-6 with TRBJ2-1, with 11 bases lining up with TRBD2. Specimen: PBMCs. CDR3 bases: TGTGCCAGCGGAACCCTTCTAGCGGGAGGTCCCAATGAGCAGTTCTTC. Translation gives CASGTLLAGGPNEQFF.